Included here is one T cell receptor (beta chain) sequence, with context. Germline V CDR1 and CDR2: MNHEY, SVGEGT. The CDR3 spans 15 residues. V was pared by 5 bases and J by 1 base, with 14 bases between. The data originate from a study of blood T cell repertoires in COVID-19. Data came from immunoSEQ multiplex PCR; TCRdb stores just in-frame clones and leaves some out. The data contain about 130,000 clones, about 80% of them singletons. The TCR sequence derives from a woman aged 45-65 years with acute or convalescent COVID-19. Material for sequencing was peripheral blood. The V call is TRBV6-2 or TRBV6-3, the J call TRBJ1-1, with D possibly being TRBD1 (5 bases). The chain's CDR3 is CASSIAWGGNTEAFF. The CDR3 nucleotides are TGTGCCAGCAGTATAGCATGGGGCGGGAACACTGAAGCTTTCTTT.